The 12 T cell receptor beta chains in this list originate from one sample, sequenced in a study of T cell changes during pregnancy in multiple sclerosis (dated by TCRdb to the late 2010s). The library was built by means of the immunoSEQ multiplex PCR assay. TCRdb limited this immuneACCESS table to in-frame rearrangements with V and J called. A share of clones is missing; checked studies link under half to unresolved V genes, and the rest is unexplained. The sample contains about 52,000 clones, about 90% of them found a single time. Less than 0.2% of the sample is held by the ten biggest clonotypes. The sample here was CD4+ T cells from peripheral blood mononuclear cells, taken after pregnancy. These receptors were collected from a female donor in good health, enrolled as a control in a pregnancy study.

The chain employs TRBV18 and TRBJ2-3; 8 nucleotides align to TRBD2. With V trimmed by 3 bases and J by 4 bases, 3 bases remained unmatched. The CDR3 is 14 residues long. Germline assignment: CDR1 KGHSH and CDR2 LQKENI. CDR3 DNA sequence: TGTGCCAGCTCACCCCGGGAGGGTTCAGATACGCAGTATTTT. Translating gives CASSPREGSDTQYF. The complete variable domain, with remaining parts taken from reference TRBV18 and TRBJ2-3, reads NAGVMQNPRHLVRRRGQEARLRCSPMKGHSHVYWYRQLPEEGLKFMVYLQKENIIDESGMPKERFSAEFPKEGPSILRIQQVVRGDSAAYFCASSPREGSDTQYFGPGTRLTVL.

This chain joins TRBV7-2 and TRBJ2-1; a possible D gene is TRBD1 (6 bases). Trimming took off 1 base at V and 2 bases at J, with 9 bases between the two ends. The CDR3 extends over 15 amino acids. Germline lookup yields CDR1 SGHTA and CDR2 FQGNSA. DNA of the CDR3: TGTGCCAGCAGCTTAGACAGGGCACCCTACAATGAGCAGTTCTTC. This encodes CASSLDRAPYNEQFF.

The chain joins TRBV5-6 to TRBJ2-3; 8 bases map to TRBD2. Germline CDR1 is SGHDT and CDR2 is YYEEEE. The CDR3 runs to 16 residues. Trimming removed 0 bases from V and 4 bases from J; junction bases left unmatched: 7. CDR3 amino acids: CASSLGIAGPPDTQYF. The CDR3 nucleotides read TGTGCCAGCAGCTTGGGAATAGCGGGGCCCCCAGATACGCAGTATTTT.

CDR3 bases: TGTGCCAGCAGTTTACCGGGACAGGGATCGGGGCAGAGGCAGTACTTC. It specifies CASSLPGQGSGQRQYF. The V gene is TRBV28, the J gene TRBJ2-7; 9 bases agree with TRBD1. V trimming: 2 bases; J trimming: 9 bases; junction bases outside the gene matches: 14. This CDR3 has 16 amino acids. Looked up from germline, CDR1 is MDHEN and CDR2 is SYDVKM.

The rearrangement links TRBV19 to TRBJ1-5; perhaps TRBD1 as D (5 bases). CDR1 LNHDA and CDR2 SQIVND come from the germline V gene (reference sequence). The CDR3 totals 17 residues. Trimming stripped 5 bases from V and 0 bases from J, with 17 bases between. This chain's CDR3 is CASSSGGIPYSNQPQHF. The CDR3 nucleotides read TGTGCCAGTAGTTCGGGGGGGATCCCTTATAGCAATCAGCCCCAGCATTTT.

The chain uses TRBV6-5 and TRBJ2-7, with D unresolved. Germline lookup yields CDR1 MNHEY and CDR2 SVGAGI. V lost 2 bases to trimming and J lost 4 bases, with 6 bases between them. This CDR3 spans 12 amino acids. The CDR3 region has the DNA TGTGCCAGCAGTTACCCCCTTTACGAGCAGTACTTC. Amino acid sequence: CASSYPLYEQYF.

In this sample, this clone turned up a few times. The V call is TRBV11-3, the J call TRBJ1-1; 7 bases fit TRBD1. The V and J ends lost 2 bases and 6 bases, in that order; junction bases with no gene match: 3. CDR1 and CDR2 (germline): SGHNT, YENEEA. The CDR3 contains 13 residues. In DNA, the CDR3 is TGTGCCAGCAGCTTACCGGGGACAGCTGAAGCTTTCTTT. Translated, it gives CASSLPGTAEAFF.

This chain uses TRBV30 with TRBJ2-1; 7 bases are a match to TRBD1. This CDR3 has 17 amino acids. Germline CDR1 reads GTSNPN; CDR2 reads SVGIG (reference sequence). V dropped 0 bases and J dropped 7; count of bases not matched to a gene: 15. The CDR3 DNA reads as TGTGCCTGGAGTGTACAGCTCTCCGGGACAGCGAGGAATGAGCAGTTCTTC. The encoded protein is CAWSVQLSGTARNEQFF. The full variable domain, its missing parts supplied by reference TRBV30 and TRBJ2-1, is SQTIHQWPATLVQPVGSPLSLECTVEGTSNPNLYWYRQAAGRGLQLLFYSVGIGQISSEVPQNLSASRPQDRQFILSSKKLLLSDSGFYLCAWSVQLSGTARNEQFFGPGTRLTVL.

The CDR3 nucleotides read TGTGCCAGCAGCTTAAGAGGAGGGGGGGGCGCGAACACCGGGGAGCTGTTTTTT. Protein product: CASSLRGGGGANTGELFF. The chain is built from TRBV7-3 and TRBJ2-2; D perhaps matches TRBD2 (7 bases). The CDR3 is 18 residues long. Germline V gene data show CDR1 as SGHTA and CDR2 as FQGTGA. Trimming took off 1 base at V and 0 bases at J, with 15 bases between the two ends.

This chain connects TRBV27 to TRBJ1-4; TRBD1 is a possible D gene (6 bases). With 4 bases removed from V and 7 bases from J, the gap between germline ends came to 16 bases. The CDR3 has 15 amino acids. Germline V gene lookup returns CDR1 MNHEY and CDR2 SMNVEV (reference sequence). CDR3 DNA: TGTGCCAGCAGTTCCCCCGGAGGCAGGGGTGAAAAACTGTTTTTT. Protein product: CASSSPGGRGEKLFF.

Only one count was recorded for this clone. The chain couples TRBV6-4 to TRBJ2-1; the D gene is possibly TRBD1 (6 bases). This CDR3 is 13 amino acids long. Germline lookup yields CDR1 MRHNA and CDR2 SNTAGT. V was cut by 5 bases and J by 9 bases, with 14 bases left in between. The CDR3 reads CASSFKPQGEQFF. The CDR3 DNA is TGTGCCAGCAGTTTTAAACCACAGGGTGAGCAGTTCTTC.

The V call is TRBV28, the J call TRBJ2-2; 7 bases fit TRBD1. The trim removed 7 bases at V and 0 bases at J, leaving 5 bases unmatched. Germline V lookup: CDR1 MDHEN, CDR2 SYDVKM. The CDR3 has 15 amino acids. The CDR3 DNA follows: TGTGCCAGCACCTTACAGGGGCCGAACACCGGGGAGCTGTTTTTT. This encodes CASTLQGPNTGELFF.